What follows are 14 T cell receptor beta chains derived from one specimen sequenced in a study of blood T cells in healthy people across ages. A J-beta primer mix and a sample-barcoded 5' primer were used in a second PCR of roughly 7 to 12 cycles. TCRdb re-called the 5' RACE reads with MiXCR, one entry per CDR3 protein. The sample yields under 1,000,000 distinct CDR3 sequences, under 40% seen once. The sequencing sample was made of blood. Receptor source: a man younger than 30 in good health.

The V gene is TRBV20-1, the J gene TRBJ1-6; D not resolved. This CDR3 region has 13 residues. V was pared by 3 bases and J by 2 bases, with 5 bases between. Per germline, CDR1 DFQATT and CDR2 SNEGSKA (reference sequence). The CDR3 bases are TGCAGTGCTAGGGGGACCTATAATTCACCCCTCCACTTT. It codes for CSARGTYNSPLHF.

V is TRBV10-3 and J is TRBJ2-2; D remains unclear. Trimming left V 5 bases short and J 0 bases short, with 7 bases between. CDR3 size: 14 residues. Germline CDR1 is ENHRY and CDR2 is SYGVKD. The CDR3 DNA reads as TGTGCCATCAGTCCAGCGTCGAACACCGGGGAGCTGTTTTTT. As protein: CAISPASNTGELFF.

This clonotype was recorded a few times. V is TRBV10-2 and J is TRBJ2-3; TRBD1 aligns across 9 bases. V shed 0 bases, J shed 3 bases, and the junction held 10 bases outside the gene matches. The germline V gene encodes CDR1 WSHSY and CDR2 SAAADI. There are 18 residues in the CDR3. CDR3 sequence: CASSESSRDRVRTDTQYF. DNA for the CDR3: TGCGCCAGCAGTGAGTCAAGCCGGGACAGGGTTCGTACAGATACGCAGTATTTT.

The rearrangement links TRBV10-3 to TRBJ1-5; D possibly corresponds to TRBD1 (6 bases). V was clipped by 0 bases and J by 7 bases, with 13 bases between them. Germline V gene lookup returns CDR1 ENHRY and CDR2 SYGVKD. The CDR3 totals 15 residues. The chain's CDR3 is CAISESSQGLQPQHF. The CDR3 coding sequence is TGTGCCATCAGTGAGTCGAGTCAGGGGCTCCAGCCCCAGCATTTT.

Only a few counts were recorded for this clonotype. This chain uses TRBV5-1 with TRBJ1-2; no clear D. The CDR3 contains 13 residues. V lost 5 bases and J 8 bases, leaving 16 bases between the germline ends. Looked up from germline, CDR1 is SGHRS and CDR2 is YFSETQ. Written as DNA, the CDR3 is TGCGCCAGCAGTCCTGGCGGCCTAGCGGGCTACACCTTC. Its protein is CASSPGGLAGYTF.

The chain links TRBV20-1 to TRBJ1-3; D is ambiguous. The V gene lost 5 bases and the J gene lost 2 bases, with 16 bases spanning the gap. This CDR3 is built from 15 residues. CDR1 and CDR2 from the germline V gene are DFQATT and SNEGSKA (reference sequence). CDR3: CSAVDLRNAGNTIYF. Here the CDR3 DNA reads TGCAGTGCTGTAGACTTGAGGAACGCTGGAAACACCATATATTTT.

The chain uses TRBV7-2 and TRBJ2-5; 7 nucleotides line up with TRBD2. With 3 bases clipped from V and 7 bases from J, the junction kept 17 bases outside the gene matches. The germline V gene has CDR1 SGHTA and CDR2 FQGNSA. The CDR3 is 17 residues long. CDR3 sequence: CASSFDRSGGAPRTQYF. CDR3 DNA sequence: TGTGCCAGCAGCTTTGATCGGTCGGGGGGAGCTCCAAGGACCCAGTACTTC.

The chain joins TRBV6-2 or TRBV6-3 to TRBJ2-3; a weak D match, TRBD2 (6 bases). V lost 6 bases and J lost 3, with 16 bases in between. This CDR3 comprises 15 residues. Germline values: CDR1 MNHEY, CDR2 SVGEGT. CDR3: CASSPGLRWTDTQYF. The CDR3 DNA is TGTGCCAGCAGCCCGGGACTTAGGTGGACAGATACGCAGTATTTT.

The table lists this clonotype with a few counts. The genes are TRBV4-1 and TRBJ1-1; D remains unclear. V lost 0 bases to trimming and J lost 11 bases, with 16 bases between them. Germline lookup yields CDR1 MGHRA and CDR2 YSYEKL. The CDR3 extends over 14 amino acids. The CDR3 loop is CASSQDHGPGWAFF. CDR3 nucleotides: TGCGCCAGCAGCCAAGATCATGGGCCAGGATGGGCTTTCTTT.

The CDR3: CSAPDMRSSCEQFF. CDR3 nucleotide sequence: TGCAGTGCTCCGGACATGAGGAGCTCCTGCGAGCAGTTCTTC. This chain uses TRBV20-1 with TRBJ2-1; TRBD1 is a possible D gene (5 bases). V was shortened by 5 bases and J by 10 bases, with 21 bases between the two germline ends. Per the germline V gene, CDR1 is DFQATT and CDR2 is SNEGSKA (reference sequence). CDR3 length: 14 residues.

The V and J genes are TRBV10-3 and TRBJ1-1, with 8 bases fitting TRBD1. The V gene end was trimmed by 3 bases and the J gene end by 0 bases; junction bases not matched to a gene: 3. This CDR3 has 15 amino acids. Per germline, CDR1 ENHRY and CDR2 SYGVKD. The CDR3 loop reads CAISERDRLNTEAFF. CDR3 DNA sequence: TGTGCCATCAGTGAAAGGGACAGGCTGAACACTGAAGCTTTCTTT.

In this sample, this clonotype turned up many times. The chain employs TRBV29-1 and TRBJ1-4; 8 positions match TRBD1. Germline V CDR1 and CDR2: SQVTM, ANQGSEA. CDR3 length: 13 residues. The V and J ends lost 3 bases and 7 bases, in that order; junction bases with no gene match: 4. The chain's CDR3 is CSVDQGASEKLFF. The DNA for the CDR3 is TGCAGCGTTGATCAGGGGGCCAGTGAAAAACTGTTTTTT.

Regarding this clonotype: A much bigger clone sits one base away, suggesting this may be a read error. The rearrangement links TRBV29-1 to TRBJ2-1; 13 nucleotides line up with TRBD2. The CDR3 covers 15 residues. In germline, CDR1 is SQVTM, CDR2 ANQGSEA. CDR3 sequence: CSVEDLTSGGNEQSF. The CDR3 region has the DNA TGCAGCGTTGAAGACTTGACTAGCGGGGGGAATGAGCAGTCCTTC.

The chain uses TRBV6-1 and TRBJ2-3; D is ambiguous. The V end lost 2 bases, the J end lost 0 bases, and 9 bases lay between the germline ends. CDR3 size: 15 residues. CDR1 and CDR2 from the germline V gene are MNHNS and SASEGT. The CDR3 loop is CASSETAPSTDTQYF. The CDR3 DNA reads as TGTGCCAGCAGTGAAACGGCGCCTAGCACAGATACGCAGTATTTT.